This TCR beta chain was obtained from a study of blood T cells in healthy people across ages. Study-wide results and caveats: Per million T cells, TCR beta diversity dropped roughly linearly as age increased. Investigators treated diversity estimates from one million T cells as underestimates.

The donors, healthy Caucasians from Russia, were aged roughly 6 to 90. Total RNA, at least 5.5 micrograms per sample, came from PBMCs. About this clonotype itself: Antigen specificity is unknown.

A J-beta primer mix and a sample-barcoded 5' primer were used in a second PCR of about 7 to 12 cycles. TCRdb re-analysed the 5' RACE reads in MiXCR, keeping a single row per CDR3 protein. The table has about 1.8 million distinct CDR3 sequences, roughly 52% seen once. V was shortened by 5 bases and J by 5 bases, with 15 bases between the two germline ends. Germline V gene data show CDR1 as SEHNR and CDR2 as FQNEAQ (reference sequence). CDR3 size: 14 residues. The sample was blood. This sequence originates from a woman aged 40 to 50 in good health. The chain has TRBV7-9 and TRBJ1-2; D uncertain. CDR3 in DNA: TGTGCCAGCAGCCCCGCAAGCAGGTGGTATGGCTACACCTTC. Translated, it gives CASSPASRWYGYTF.